The sequence of this TCR beta chain was determined in a study of vaccination and CD4 T cells after COVID-19. Across the study: The interval from dose two to post-vaccine sampling had a median of approximately 70 days, and it ranged from 14 to 241.

Study-level findings and limits: Spike mono-reactivity was found in 304 of 307 vaccine-specific clones from convalescent patients.

Cultured CD4+ T-cell DNA underwent Oncomine TCR Beta short-read sequencing. In this case, cultured CD4+ T cells provided the extracted genomic DNA. TCRdb independently ran MiXCR on the PCR reads; one entry per CDR3 protein. The repertoire holds under 25,000 distinct CDR3 sequences, with approximately 48% as singletons. As concerns this clonotype: What it recognizes is unknown.

Treatment of the sample: roughly nine-day PBMC culture with coronavirus spike peptide pools or control peptides (ViraFEST assay). Looked up from germline, CDR1 is SGHVS and CDR2 is FQNEAQ. V lost 1 base to trimming and J lost 0 bases, with 12 bases between them. The CDR3 is 16 amino acids. The sequence came from a human donor with COVID-19. The chain joins TRBV7-8 to TRBJ1-2; D is undetermined. The source material was cultured CD4+ T cells from blood. The CDR3 region is CASSLVHGNTNYGYTF. The DNA for the CDR3 is TGTGCCAGCAGCTTAGTACACGGAAATACTAACTATGGCTACACCTTC.